The clone carrying this T cell receptor beta chain has just a few counts. Its antigen remains unknown. Trimming removed 0 bases from V and 7 bases from J, with 13 bases in between. The CDR3 totals 14 residues. CDR1 is SGHNT and CDR2 is YYREEE in the germline V gene (reference sequence). Amplification targeted TCR beta CDR3 regions from RNA transcripts. The HTBI primer set served for first-round RT-PCR of the TCR CDR3. A single record per CDR3 protein comes from TCRdb applying MiXCR to the multiplex PCR reads. The sample lists hundreds of thousands of distinct CDR3 sequences; 35% were seen once. The sample comes from a study of T cells in Graves' hyperthyroidism and ophthalmopathy. Overall study findings and caveats: Ophthalmopathy was predicted by the model a median of roughly 6.7 months ahead of onset. Ophthalmopathy was distinguished from stable hyperthyroidism by 13 V-J signatures.

What was sequenced was blood. The sequence came from a middle-aged woman with Graves' hyperthyroidism. This rearrangement joins TRBV5-4 to TRBJ2-5; D is possibly TRBD2 (6 bases). DNA of the CDR3: TGTGCCAGCAGCTTGGAATGGCAGGGAGGGACCCAGTACTTC. This codes for CASSLEWQGGTQYF.